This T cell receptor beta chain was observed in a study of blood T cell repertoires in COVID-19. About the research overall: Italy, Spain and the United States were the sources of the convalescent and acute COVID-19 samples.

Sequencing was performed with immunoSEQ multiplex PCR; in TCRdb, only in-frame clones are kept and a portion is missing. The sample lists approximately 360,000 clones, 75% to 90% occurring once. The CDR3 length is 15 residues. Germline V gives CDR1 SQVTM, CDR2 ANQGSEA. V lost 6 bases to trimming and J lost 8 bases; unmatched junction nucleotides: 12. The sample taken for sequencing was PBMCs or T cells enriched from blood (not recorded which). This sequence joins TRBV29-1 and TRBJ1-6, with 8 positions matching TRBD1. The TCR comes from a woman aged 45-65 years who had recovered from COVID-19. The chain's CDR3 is CSVALGQGGDSPLHF. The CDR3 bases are TGCAGCGTCGCCTTAGGACAGGGAGGGGATTCACCCCTCCACTTT.